This passage covers 27 T cell receptor beta chains from one sample sequenced in a study of T cell changes during pregnancy in multiple sclerosis. Sequencing was performed with immunoSEQ multiplex PCR; in TCRdb, only in-frame clones are kept and a portion is missing. The sample includes around 35,000 clones, 90% of them seen just once. The sample consisted of CD8+ T cells from peripheral blood mononuclear cells, taken in the first trimester of pregnancy. Source of these receptors: a female donor with multiple sclerosis, enrolled in a pregnancy study.

The rearrangement uses TRBV4-1 and TRBJ2-7, with D hard to call. The ends were cut back, 0 bases at V and 6 bases at J, with 9 bases in the middle. Per germline, CDR1 MGHRA and CDR2 YSYEKL. There are 13 residues in the CDR3. The CDR3 DNA reads as TGCGCCAGCAGCCAAGAACGAGCCACCGAGCAGTACTTC. Residues: CASSQERATEQYF.

The chain uses TRBV27 and TRBJ1-2; tentative D call: TRBD1 (5 bases). Between the trimmed V and J ends, which lost 8 bases and 3 bases, there was a span of 28 bases. This CDR3 has 18 residues. In germline, CDR1 is MNHEY, CDR2 SMNVEV (reference sequence). Here the CDR3 DNA reads TGTGCCAGCGGACCTCAGGTCGGGGGGGTCCAAAAGGACTATGGCTACACCTTC. Its translation is CASGPQVGGVQKDYGYTF.

This clone was seen a handful of times. The genes are TRBV4-1 and TRBJ1-1; TRBD1 might be the D (5 bases). V gave up 6 bases and J gave up 0 bases, with 14 bases separating them. This CDR3 is built from 15 residues. The V gene's germline CDR1 is MGHRA and CDR2 YSYEKL. The CDR3 region is CASSRSREVNTEAFF. CDR3 coding DNA: TGCGCCAGCAGTCGATCCAGGGAAGTGAACACTGAAGCTTTCTTT.

J is TRBJ2-2 and V is TRBV18; 10 bases are shared with TRBD2. The V and J ends lost 4 bases and 6 bases, in that order; junction bases with no gene match: 17. The germline V gene encodes CDR1 KGHSH and CDR2 LQKENI. This CDR3 has 19 residues. CDR3 DNA: TGTGCCAGCTCACACGTGAAGGGAAGCGGGAGGGCCGGTTCCGGGGAGCTGTTTTTT. Translated, it gives CASSHVKGSGRAGSGELFF.

V usage is TRBV6-4 and J usage is TRBJ2-1, with D unclear. CDR3 length: 14 amino acids. V gave up 6 bases and J gave up 7 bases, with 16 bases separating them. Germline-derived CDR1 and CDR2 are MRHNA and SNTAGT. Here the CDR3 reads CASSQRGYINEQFF. Written as DNA, the CDR3 is TGTGCCAGCAGCCAGCGTGGCTATATAAATGAGCAGTTCTTC.

The chain links TRBV28 to TRBJ2-2, with D possibly TRBD1 on 5 matching bases. This CDR3 region has 13 residues. Germline V gene lookup returns CDR1 MDHEN and CDR2 SYDVKM. The ends were cut back, 9 bases at V and 1 base at J, with 9 bases in the middle. The CDR3: CASRTGNTGELFF. As DNA, the CDR3 is TGTGCCAGTAGAACAGGGAACACCGGGGAGCTGTTTTTT.

This rearrangement joins TRBV29-1 to TRBJ1-1; 12 positions match TRBD1. Trimming at V came to 5 bases and at J to 4 bases, leaving 11 bases not matched to a gene. CDR1 is SQVTM and CDR2 is ANQGSEA in the germline V gene. The CDR3 runs to 16 residues. This CDR3 is CSVFLRGQGAGTEAFF. Here the CDR3 DNA reads TGCAGCGTTTTCCTTAGGGGACAGGGGGCGGGCACTGAAGCTTTCTTT. Full variable domain (remainder filled in from reference TRBV29-1 and TRBJ1-1): SAVISQKPSRDICQRGTSLTIQCQVDSQVTMMFWYRQQPGQSLTLIATANQGSEATYESGFVIDKFPISRPNLTFSTLTVSNMSPEDSSIYLCSVFLRGQGAGTEAFFGQGTRLTVV.

In this sample, this clone turned up once. This chain links TRBV19 with TRBJ1-3, with unresolved D. The V gene lost 6 bases and the J gene lost 0 bases, with 9 bases spanning the gap. The CDR3 runs 14 residues. Germline CDR1 and CDR2: LNHDA and SQIVND (reference sequence). CDR3: CASRNAYSGNTIYF. CDR3 sequence (DNA): TGTGCCAGTAGAAACGCCTACTCTGGAAACACCATATATTTT.

J is TRBJ2-1 and V is TRBV6-1; 12 bases are a match to TRBD2. The J segment lost 6 bases and the V segment lost 2 bases, leaving 2 bases of the junction unmatched. CDR3 length equals 15 residues. CDR1 MNHNS and CDR2 SASEGT come from the germline V gene. The DNA for the CDR3 is TGTGCCAGCAGTGAATCGACTAGCGGGAGCAATGAGCAGTTCTTC. Translated: CASSESTSGSNEQFF.

The genes are TRBV2 and TRBJ1-4; D is uncertain. V lost 7 bases, J lost 8 bases, and 17 bases lay in between. Per the germline V gene, CDR1 is SNHLY and CDR2 is FYNNEI. The CDR3 is made up of 14 amino acids. CDR3 in amino acids: CASTGRGSFEKLFF. The CDR3 region has the DNA TGTGCCAGCACCGGTCGTGGTTCATTCGAAAAACTGTTTTTT.

The V and J genes are TRBV6-4 and TRBJ2-3; D is perhaps TRBD2 (6 bases). In germline, CDR1 is MRHNA, CDR2 SNTAGT. Between the trimmed V and J ends, which lost 3 bases and 4 bases, there was a span of 11 bases. The CDR3 has 14 residues. Written as DNA, the CDR3 is TGTGCCAGCAGTGAATCGGGAGCGGCAGATACGCAGTATTTT. Encoded protein: CASSESGAADTQYF.

The chain links TRBV5-4 to TRBJ2-4, with 11 bases aligning to TRBD1. The CDR3 has 14 residues. The junction had 10 bases not matched to a gene; V was cut back by 9 bases and J by 8 bases. Germline assignment: CDR1 SGHNT and CDR2 YYREEE (reference sequence). The CDR3 protein is CATADRGLLDIQYF. The CDR3 DNA reads TGTGCCACCGCGGACAGGGGGCTGTTAGACATTCAGTACTTC. Drawing the rest from reference TRBV5-4 and TRBJ2-4, the complete variable domain is ETGVTQSPTHLIKTRGQQVTLRCSSQSGHNTVSWYQQALGQGPQFIFQYYREEENGRGNFPPRFSGLQFPNYSSELNVNALELDDSALYLCATADRGLLDIQYFGAGTRLSVL.

V gene TRBV11-2 combines with J gene TRBJ2-7; weak D call: TRBD1 (5 bases). Trimming left V 1 base short and J 3 bases short, with 13 bases between. The length of the CDR3 is 15 residues. Per germline, CDR1 SGHAT and CDR2 FQNNGV. The CDR3 bases are TGTGCCAGCAGCTTAGTGGGCGACAGTTTCTACGAGCAGTACTTC. It translates to CASSLVGDSFYEQYF.

The chain couples TRBV6-5 to TRBJ2-7, with D maybe TRBD2 (5 bases). V was cut by 6 bases and J by 3 bases, with 9 bases left in between. Germline assignment: CDR1 MNHEY and CDR2 SVGAGI. CDR3 size: 12 residues. The CDR3 DNA reads as TGTGCCAGCAGCCCCGAGGGCTACGAGCAGTACTTC. This codes for CASSPEGYEQYF.

The chain couples TRBV15 to TRBJ1-2; D unclear. The CDR3 contains 16 residues. V lost 0 bases and J lost 0, with 11 bases in between. Germline CDR1 and CDR2: LNHNV and YYDKDF (reference sequence). CDR3 region: CATSRDWAKANYGYTF. DNA for the CDR3: TGTGCCACCAGCAGAGATTGGGCGAAAGCTAACTATGGCTACACCTTC.

V is TRBV2 and J is TRBJ2-1, with 7 bases that match TRBD1. The CDR3 contains 15 residues. Per the germline V gene, CDR1 is SNHLY and CDR2 is FYNNEI. The trim removed 7 bases at V and 4 bases at J, leaving 10 bases unmatched. The CDR3 DNA reads as TGTGCCAGCATGTCAAGGGACAGAGAATACAATGAGCAGTTCTTC. This codes for CASMSRDREYNEQFF.

V and J are TRBV19 and TRBJ2-1, with a tentative D call TRBD2 (6 bases). V was shortened by 5 bases and J by 2 bases, with 10 bases between the two germline ends. The CDR3 extends over 14 amino acids. Germline CDR1 reads LNHDA; CDR2 reads SQIVND (reference sequence). CDR3 amino acids: CASSWEAPYNEQFF. CDR3 nucleotide sequence: TGTGCCAGTAGTTGGGAGGCCCCCTACAATGAGCAGTTCTTC. Full variable domain (outside the CDR3, taken from reference TRBV19 and TRBJ2-1): DGGITQSPKYLFRKEGQNVTLSCEQNLNHDAMYWYRQDPGQGLRLIYYSQIVNDFQKGDIAEGYSVSREKKESFPLTVTSAQKNPTAFYLCASSWEAPYNEQFFGPGTRLTVL.

The gene calls are TRBV27 and TRBJ2-1, with TRBD2 matching over 9 bases. With V trimmed by 6 bases and J by 0 bases, 0 bases remained unmatched. The CDR3 has 14 amino acids. Per the germline V gene, CDR1 is MNHEY and CDR2 is SMNVEV (reference sequence). This CDR3 reads CASRLAGSYNEQFF. The CDR3, as DNA: TGTGCCAGCAGACTAGCGGGCTCCTACAATGAGCAGTTCTTC.

The table lists this clone with a count of one. The rearrangement joins TRBV4-1 to TRBJ2-1; 11 bases are shared with TRBD2. The CDR3 consists of 16 residues. Germline values: CDR1 MGHRA, CDR2 YSYEKL. Trimming at V came to 5 bases and at J to 3 bases, leaving 6 bases not matched to a gene. Here the CDR3 reads CASSVLAGAFYNEQFF. In DNA, the CDR3 is TGCGCCAGCAGCGTACTAGCGGGAGCCTTCTACAATGAGCAGTTCTTC.

The chain links TRBV30 to TRBJ2-7; perhaps TRBD2 as D (7 bases). The CDR3 totals 12 residues. Germline loops: CDR1 GTSNPN, CDR2 SVGIG (reference sequence). CDR3 sequence reads: CAGGGSSYEQYF. CDR3 coding DNA: TGTGCGGGGGGCGGGAGCTCCTACGAGCAGTACTTC.

The chain joins TRBV27 to TRBJ1-5; the D is unclear. Per germline, CDR1 MNHEY and CDR2 SMNVEV (reference sequence). CDR3 length equals 14 residues. With 2 bases removed from V and 2 bases from J, the gap between germline ends came to 7 bases. Written as DNA, the CDR3 is TGTGCCAGCAGTTTAGGTCGGGGCAATCAGCCCCAGCATTTT. This gives the protein CASSLGRGNQPQHF.

This clone was recorded once. V is TRBV5-6 and J is TRBJ2-1; a weak D match, TRBD2 (6 bases). There are 14 residues in the CDR3. V lost 3 bases and J lost 5, with 12 bases in between. Germline CDR1 reads SGHDT; CDR2 reads YYEEEE. The CDR3 nucleotides are TGTGCCAGCAGCTACCCGGGACTGAACAATGAGCAGTTCTTC. As protein: CASSYPGLNNEQFF. Full variable domain (outside the CDR3, taken from reference TRBV5-6 and TRBJ2-1): DAGVTQSPTHLIKTRGQQVTLRCSPKSGHDTVSWYQQALGQGPQFIFQYYEEEERQRGNFPDRFSGHQFPNYSSELNVNALLLGDSALYLCASSYPGLNNEQFFGPGTRLTVL.

The chain carries TRBV19 and TRBJ2-1, with a possible D match to TRBD2 (6 bases). This CDR3 region has 15 residues. Trimming pared 4 bases from V and 4 bases from J, leaving 14 bases between. Germline lookup yields CDR1 LNHDA and CDR2 SQIVND (reference sequence). CDR3 sequence (DNA): TGTGCCAGTAGTAGGTCGGGAGTATCATACAATGAGCAGTTCTTC. It codes for CASSRSGVSYNEQFF.

The rearrangement joins TRBV18 to TRBJ2-7; 7 bases map to TRBD2. The germline V gene encodes CDR1 KGHSH and CDR2 LQKENI. The CDR3 totals 14 residues. The trim removed 3 bases at V and 0 bases at J, leaving 2 bases unmatched. The CDR3 spells CASSPERGSYEQYF. DNA of the CDR3: TGTGCCAGCTCACCGGAGCGGGGCTCCTACGAGCAGTACTTC.

This chain joins TRBV6-6 and TRBJ2-1; 14 bases match TRBD2. The CDR3 has 16 amino acids. Germline loops: CDR1 MNHNY, CDR2 SVGAGI (reference sequence). V shed 0 bases and J 13 bases; nucleotides not matched to a gene: 8. In DNA form, the CDR3 reads TGTGCCAGCAGTTACTCCCCGGGACTAGCGGGAGAGCATCAGTTCTTC. Its protein is CASSYSPGLAGEHQFF.

The chain uses TRBV7-9 and TRBJ2-2; 8 bases map to TRBD1. The germline V gene encodes CDR1 SEHNR and CDR2 FQNEAQ (reference sequence). The CDR3 runs to 16 residues. The junction had 7 bases not matched to a gene; V was cut back by 5 bases and J by 2 bases. CDR3 in DNA: TGTGCCAGCAGCCACGACAGGGGCTTCAACACCGGGGAGCTGTTTTTT. It translates to CASSHDRGFNTGELFF.

CDR3 sequence reads: CASSQMAGYTEAFF. CDR3 sequence (DNA): TGCGCCAGCAGCCAGATGGCCGGGTACACTGAAGCTTTCTTT. V usage is TRBV4-1 and J usage is TRBJ1-1; D is ambiguous. Germline CDR1 is MGHRA and CDR2 is YSYEKL. Deletions cut 3 bases from V and 3 bases from J, with 11 bases between. The CDR3 is made up of 14 amino acids.